Sequencing of this T cell receptor beta chain was carried out in a study of T cells in Graves' hyperthyroidism and ophthalmopathy. Template material for amplifying TCR beta CDR3 regions consisted of RNA transcripts. An initial round of RT-PCR targeting the TCR CDR3 relied on the HTBI primer set. Using its own MiXCR run on the multiplex PCR reads, TCRdb lists one record per CDR3 protein. This sample has some 490,000 distinct CDR3 sequences; about 22% occur once, and the top ten carry about 49%. J gave up 10 bases and V 3 bases, and 2 bases lay outside the gene matches. The CDR3 extends over 14 amino acids. This clonotype was seen many times.

This TCR was sampled from a woman in her sixties or seventies with Graves' ophthalmopathy. The V call is TRBV12-3 or TRBV12-4, the J call TRBJ1-6; TRBD1 matches at 11 bases. The sample consisted of blood. CDR3 coding DNA: TGTGCCAGCAGTTTCGGGACAGGGGGGTCACCCCTCCACTTT. Translation: CASSFGTGGSPLHF.